Here is one T cell receptor (beta chain) with its context. Through a sample-barcoded 5' primer and a J-beta primer mix, a second PCR was run for roughly 7 to 12 cycles. Using its own MiXCR run on the 5' RACE reads, TCRdb lists one record per CDR3 protein. Seen here are hundreds of thousands of distinct CDR3 sequences, less than 70% observed once, and the top ten hold about 38%. The data belong to a study of blood T cells in healthy people across ages. They isolated at least 7 million PBMCs from each sample. The sequencing sample was made of blood. The source is a man older than 75 in good health.

As DNA, the CDR3 is TGTGCCACCAGTGCCCGACCGGGGGCTAGCGGGATGAGCTCCTACAATGAGCAGTTCTTC. This codes for CATSARPGASGMSSYNEQFF. V and J are TRBV24-1 and TRBJ2-1; 9 bases are a match to TRBD2. Germline CDR1 and CDR2: KGHDR and SFDVKD. V dropped 5 bases and J dropped 0; count of bases not matched to a gene: 16. The CDR3 sequence is 20 residues long.